Below are 9 T cell receptor beta chains sequenced from a single sample in a study of cytomegalovirus exposure and HLA in healthy donors. Use of 60 Vbeta and 13 Jbeta primers characterized the PCR. Measured with immunoSEQ multiplex PCR; TCRdb has only the in-frame clones, and not every one. Of about 98,000 clones in the sample, approximately 82% were seen once. Material for sequencing was PBMCs. The receptors stem from a female donor in good health and CMV-seropositive.

The V call is TRBV6-5, the J call TRBJ2-7; possibly TRBD2 for D (6 bases). Germline V lookup: CDR1 MNHEY, CDR2 SVGAGI. The CDR3 contains 16 residues. Deletions cut 2 bases from V and 2 bases from J, with 16 bases between. CDR3 region: CASSYVVLTGAYEQYF. CDR3 DNA: TGTGCCAGCAGTTACGTCGTATTGACGGGAGCCTACGAGCAGTACTTC.

The rearrangement links TRBV15 to TRBJ1-2, with 8 bases fitting TRBD1. Per germline, CDR1 LNHNV and CDR2 YYDKDF (reference sequence). This CDR3 has 14 amino acids. V lost 2 bases and J lost 8; bases outside the gene matches: 7. Here the CDR3 reads CATSRPGTGSGYTF. In DNA form, the CDR3 reads TGTGCCACCAGCAGACCCGGGACAGGAAGCGGCTACACCTTC.

This clone appeared a few times. The V gene is TRBV28, the J gene TRBJ1-4; 7 nucleotides match TRBD1. The germline V gene has CDR1 MDHEN and CDR2 SYDVKM. This CDR3 has 16 amino acids. J was trimmed by 3 bases and V by 4 bases; bases with no gene match: 8. The DNA of the CDR3 is TGTGCCAGCAGTTCCATTCGACAGGGTCCTAATGAAAAACTGTTTTTT. Protein: CASSSIRQGPNEKLFF.

This rearrangement joins TRBV5-1 to TRBJ1-4, with 7 nucleotides matching TRBD1. The CDR3 spans 15 residues. J gave up 4 bases and V 0 bases, and 3 bases lay outside the gene matches. The germline CDR1 and CDR2 sequences are SGHRS and YFSETQ. The CDR3: CASSLVGQNNEKLFF. The CDR3 DNA is TGCGCCAGCAGCTTGGTGGGACAGAATAATGAAAAACTGTTTTTT.

This clone was seen a few times. The chain couples TRBV9 to TRBJ2-5, with 10 nucleotides matching TRBD2. The germline V gene encodes CDR1 SGDLS and CDR2 YYNGEE. The length of the CDR3 is 16 residues. The ends lost 0 bases at V and 5 bases at J; junction bases unmatched: 7. CDR3 residues: CASSVGASGSGETQYF. The CDR3 DNA sequence: TGTGCCAGCAGCGTAGGGGCTAGCGGGAGCGGGGAGACCCAGTACTTC.

This chain joins TRBV5-5 and TRBJ2-1, with TRBD2 identical over 13 bases. The length of the CDR3 is 15 residues. Germline V lookup: CDR1 SGHKS, CDR2 YYEKEE (reference sequence). The junction had 10 bases not matched to a gene; V was cut back by 4 bases and J by 12 bases. The CDR3 DNA follows: TGTGCCAGCAGCCAAATAAGACTAGCGGGGGGCCTGCAGTTCTTC. Translated: CASSQIRLAGGLQFF.

The genes are TRBV7-9 and TRBJ2-5; perhaps TRBD1 as D (5 bases). Trimming removed 1 base at V and 7 bases at J, with 10 bases between. Germline CDR1 is SEHNR and CDR2 is FQNEAQ (reference sequence). The CDR3 is 13 residues long. CDR3 DNA sequence: TGTGCCAGCAGCTTAGAGGGGTTGGGGACCCAGTACTTC. It translates to CASSLEGLGTQYF.

The chain links TRBV5-1 to TRBJ1-5, with D tentatively TRBD1 (5 bases). This CDR3 is 15 amino acids long. V lost 1 base to trimming and J lost 1 base, with 9 bases between them. CDR1 is SGHRS and CDR2 is YFSETQ in the germline V gene. CDR3 coding DNA: TGCGCCAGCAGCTTGAGATCAGGGAGCAATCAGCCCCAGCATTTT. Residues: CASSLRSGSNQPQHF.

The chain combines TRBV15 with TRBJ2-1, with TRBD1 matching over 8 bases. After removal of 2 bases from V and 7 bases from J, the junction contained 7 bases not matched to a gene. There are 15 residues in the CDR3. Germline V CDR1 and CDR2: LNHNV, YYDKDF (reference sequence). CDR3 sequence (DNA): TGTGCCACCAGCAGAAGCCGGGACAGGCCGAATGAGCAGTTCTTC. Translation gives CATSRSRDRPNEQFF.